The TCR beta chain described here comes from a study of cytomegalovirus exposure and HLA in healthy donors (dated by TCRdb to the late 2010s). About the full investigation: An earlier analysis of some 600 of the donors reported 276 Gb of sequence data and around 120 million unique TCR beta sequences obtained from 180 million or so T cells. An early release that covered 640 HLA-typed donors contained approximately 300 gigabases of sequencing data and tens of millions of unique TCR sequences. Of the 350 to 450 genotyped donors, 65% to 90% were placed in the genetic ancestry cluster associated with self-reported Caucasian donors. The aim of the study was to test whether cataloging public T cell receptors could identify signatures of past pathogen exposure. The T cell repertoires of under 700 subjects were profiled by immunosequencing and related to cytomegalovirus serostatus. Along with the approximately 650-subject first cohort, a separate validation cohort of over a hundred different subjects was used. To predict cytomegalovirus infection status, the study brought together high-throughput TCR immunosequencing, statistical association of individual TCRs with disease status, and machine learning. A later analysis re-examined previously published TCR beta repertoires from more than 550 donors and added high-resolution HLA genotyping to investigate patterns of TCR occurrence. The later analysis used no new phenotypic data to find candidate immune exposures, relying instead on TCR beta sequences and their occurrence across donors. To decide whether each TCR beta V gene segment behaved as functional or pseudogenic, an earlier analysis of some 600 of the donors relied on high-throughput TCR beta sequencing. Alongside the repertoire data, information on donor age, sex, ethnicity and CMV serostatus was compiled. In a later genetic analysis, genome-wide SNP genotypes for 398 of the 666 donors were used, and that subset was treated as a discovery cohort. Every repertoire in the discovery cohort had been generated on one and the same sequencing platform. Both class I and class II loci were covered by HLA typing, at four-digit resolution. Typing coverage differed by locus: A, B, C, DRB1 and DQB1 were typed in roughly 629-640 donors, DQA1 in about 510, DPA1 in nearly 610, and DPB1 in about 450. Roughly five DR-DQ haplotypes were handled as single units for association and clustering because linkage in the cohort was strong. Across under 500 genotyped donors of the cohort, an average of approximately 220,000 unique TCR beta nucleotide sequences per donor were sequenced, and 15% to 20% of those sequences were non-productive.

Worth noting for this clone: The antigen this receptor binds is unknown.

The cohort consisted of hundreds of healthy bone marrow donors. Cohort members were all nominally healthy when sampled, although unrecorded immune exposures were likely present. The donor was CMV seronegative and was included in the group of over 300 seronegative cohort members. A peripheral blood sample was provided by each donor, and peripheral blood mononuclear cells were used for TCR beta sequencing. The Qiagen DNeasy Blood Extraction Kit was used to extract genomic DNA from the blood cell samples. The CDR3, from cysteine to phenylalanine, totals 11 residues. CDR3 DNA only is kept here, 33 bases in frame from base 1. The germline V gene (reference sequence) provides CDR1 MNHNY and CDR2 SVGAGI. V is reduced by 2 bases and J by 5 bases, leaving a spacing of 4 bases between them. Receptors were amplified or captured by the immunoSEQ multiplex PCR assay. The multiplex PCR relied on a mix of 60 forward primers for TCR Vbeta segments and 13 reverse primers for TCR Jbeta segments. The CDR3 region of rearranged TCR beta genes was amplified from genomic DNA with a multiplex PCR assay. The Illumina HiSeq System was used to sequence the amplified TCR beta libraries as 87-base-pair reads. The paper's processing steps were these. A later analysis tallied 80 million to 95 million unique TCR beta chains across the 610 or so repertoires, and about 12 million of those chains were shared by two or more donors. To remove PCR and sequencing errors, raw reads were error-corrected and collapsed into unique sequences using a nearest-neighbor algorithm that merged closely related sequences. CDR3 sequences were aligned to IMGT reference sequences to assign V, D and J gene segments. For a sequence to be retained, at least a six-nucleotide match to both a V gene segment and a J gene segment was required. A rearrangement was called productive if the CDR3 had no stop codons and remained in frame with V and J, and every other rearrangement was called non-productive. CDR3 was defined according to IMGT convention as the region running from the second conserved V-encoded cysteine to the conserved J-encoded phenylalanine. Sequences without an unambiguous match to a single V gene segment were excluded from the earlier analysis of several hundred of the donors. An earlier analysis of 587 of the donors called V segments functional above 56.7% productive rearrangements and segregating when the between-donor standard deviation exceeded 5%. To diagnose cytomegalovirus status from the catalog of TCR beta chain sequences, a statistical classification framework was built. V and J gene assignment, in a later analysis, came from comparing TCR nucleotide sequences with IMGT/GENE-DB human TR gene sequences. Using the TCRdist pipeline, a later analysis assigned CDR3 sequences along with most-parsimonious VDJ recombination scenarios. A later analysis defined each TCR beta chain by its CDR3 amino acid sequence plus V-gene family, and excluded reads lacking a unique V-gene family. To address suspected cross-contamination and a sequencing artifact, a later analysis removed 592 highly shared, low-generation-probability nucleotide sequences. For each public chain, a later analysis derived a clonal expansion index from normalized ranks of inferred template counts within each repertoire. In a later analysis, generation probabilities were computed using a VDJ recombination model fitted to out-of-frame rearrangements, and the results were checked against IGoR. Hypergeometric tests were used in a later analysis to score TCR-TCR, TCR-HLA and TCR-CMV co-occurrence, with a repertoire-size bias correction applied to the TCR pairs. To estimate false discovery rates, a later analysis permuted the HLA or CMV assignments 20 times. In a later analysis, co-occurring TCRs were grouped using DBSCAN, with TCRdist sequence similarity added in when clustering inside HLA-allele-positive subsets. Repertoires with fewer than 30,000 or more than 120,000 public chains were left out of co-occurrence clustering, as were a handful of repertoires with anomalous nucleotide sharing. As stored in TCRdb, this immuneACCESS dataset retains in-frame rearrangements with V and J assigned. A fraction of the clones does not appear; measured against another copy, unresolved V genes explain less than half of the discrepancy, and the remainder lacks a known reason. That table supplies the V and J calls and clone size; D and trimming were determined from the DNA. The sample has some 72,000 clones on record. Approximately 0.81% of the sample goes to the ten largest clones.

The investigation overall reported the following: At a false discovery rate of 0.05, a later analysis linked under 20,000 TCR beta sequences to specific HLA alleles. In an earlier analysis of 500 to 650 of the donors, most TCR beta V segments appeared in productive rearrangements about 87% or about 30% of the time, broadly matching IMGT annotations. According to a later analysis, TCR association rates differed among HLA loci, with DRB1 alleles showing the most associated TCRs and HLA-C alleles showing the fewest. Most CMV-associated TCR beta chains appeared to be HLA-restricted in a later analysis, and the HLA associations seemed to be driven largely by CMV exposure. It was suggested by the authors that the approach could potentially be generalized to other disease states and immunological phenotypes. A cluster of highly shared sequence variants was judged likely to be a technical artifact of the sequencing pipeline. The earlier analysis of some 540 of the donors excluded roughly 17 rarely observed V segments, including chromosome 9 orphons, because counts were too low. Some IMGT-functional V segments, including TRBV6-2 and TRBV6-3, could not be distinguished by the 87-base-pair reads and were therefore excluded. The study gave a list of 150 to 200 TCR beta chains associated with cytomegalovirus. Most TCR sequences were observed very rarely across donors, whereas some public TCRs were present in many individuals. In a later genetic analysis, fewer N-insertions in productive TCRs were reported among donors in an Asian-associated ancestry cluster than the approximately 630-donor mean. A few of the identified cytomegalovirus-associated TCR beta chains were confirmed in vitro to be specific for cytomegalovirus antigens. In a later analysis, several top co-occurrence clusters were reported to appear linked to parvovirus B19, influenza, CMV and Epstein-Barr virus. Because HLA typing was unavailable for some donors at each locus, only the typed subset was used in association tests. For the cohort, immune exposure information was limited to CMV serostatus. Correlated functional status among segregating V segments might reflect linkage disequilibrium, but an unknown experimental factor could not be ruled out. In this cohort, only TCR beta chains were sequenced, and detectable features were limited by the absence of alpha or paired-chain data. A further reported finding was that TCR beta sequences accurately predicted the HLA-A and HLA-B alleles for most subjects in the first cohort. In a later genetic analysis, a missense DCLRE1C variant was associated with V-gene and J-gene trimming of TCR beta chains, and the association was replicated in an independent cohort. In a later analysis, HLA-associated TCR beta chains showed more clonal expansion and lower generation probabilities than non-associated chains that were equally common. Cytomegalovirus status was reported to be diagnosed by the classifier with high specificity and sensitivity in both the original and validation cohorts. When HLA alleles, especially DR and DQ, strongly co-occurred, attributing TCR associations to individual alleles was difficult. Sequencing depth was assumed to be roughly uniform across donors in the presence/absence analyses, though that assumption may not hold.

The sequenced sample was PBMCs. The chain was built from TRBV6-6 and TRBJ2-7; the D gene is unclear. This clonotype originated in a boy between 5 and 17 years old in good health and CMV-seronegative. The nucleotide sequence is TGTGCCAGCAGTTACAACAACGAGCAGTACTTC. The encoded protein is CASSYNNEQYF.